The next 29 T cell receptor beta chains were all read from a single sample in a study of CD8 T cells in seronegative destructive rheumatoid arthritis. TCRdb's table, derived via immunoSEQ multiplex PCR, lists solely in-frame clones and lacks some. Of about 13,000 clones listed, around 83% are singletons. Sequences were obtained from CD8+ T cells from blood. These receptors originate from a woman aged 25 to 50 with seronegative destructive rheumatoid arthritis.

The chain carries TRBV27 and TRBJ2-7, with 7 positions matching TRBD2. The ends lost 3 bases at V and 7 bases at J; junction bases unmatched: 9. The CDR3 runs to 14 residues. Germline V gene sequence: CDR1 MNHEY, CDR2 SMNVEV (reference sequence). The CDR3 region has the DNA TGTGCCAGCAGTTTTGAGGGAGGGCTGCGGGAGCAGTACTTC. It translates to CASSFEGGLREQYF.

The rearrangement joins TRBV7-9 to TRBJ1-2; no firm D call. V was pared by 5 bases and J by 4 bases, with 14 bases between. The length of the CDR3 is 14 residues. Germline CDR1 is SEHNR and CDR2 is FQNEAQ (reference sequence). The CDR3 nucleotides read TGTGCCAGCAGCGCGGGAGTATCCTCCTATGGCTACACCTTC. Translation: CASSAGVSSYGYTF.

The chain couples TRBV6-1 to TRBJ1-1; a possible D gene is TRBD1 (5 bases). Germline V gene data show CDR1 as MNHNS and CDR2 as SASEGT. CDR3 length: 14 residues. V lost 0 bases and J 3 bases, leaving 8 bases between the germline ends. CDR3 bases: TGTGCCAGCAGTGAAGCGGGGGGATACACTGAAGCTTTCTTT. Its protein is CASSEAGGYTEAFF.

The rearrangement links TRBV6-6 to TRBJ1-1; weak D call: TRBD1 (5 bases). The CDR3 extends over 14 amino acids. Germline CDR1 is MNHNY and CDR2 is SVGAGI (reference sequence). Trimming removed 6 bases from V and 1 base from J, with 12 bases in between. The CDR3 loop reads CASSKAGGNTEAFF. The CDR3 nucleotides read TGTGCCAGCAGCAAAGCGGGGGGGAACACTGAAGCTTTCTTT.

The chain is built from TRBV6-1 and TRBJ1-6, with no clear D. The V gene lost 1 base and the J gene lost 8 bases, with 12 bases spanning the gap. The CDR3 length is 15 residues. Looked up from germline, CDR1 is MNHNS and CDR2 is SASEGT. The chain's CDR3 is CASSEDPVVDSPLHF. Here the CDR3 DNA reads TGTGCCAGCAGTGAAGATCCTGTGGTAGATTCACCCCTCCACTTT.

The chain recombines TRBV11-1 with TRBJ2-1, with 8 bases that match TRBD2. CDR3 length: 15 residues. Germline values: CDR1 SGHAT, CDR2 FQDESV (reference sequence). Unmatched junction bases numbered 9, after V lost 5 bases and J lost 6 bases. Written as DNA, the CDR3 is TGTGCCAGCAGCGCCCGGCGGGGGGAGTTCAATGAGCAGTTCTTC. Protein sequence: CASSARRGEFNEQFF.

V and J are TRBV27 and TRBJ1-1; tentative D call: TRBD1 (6 bases). Trimming left V 2 bases short and J 2 bases short, with 12 bases between. The V gene's germline CDR1 is MNHEY and CDR2 SMNVEV (reference sequence). This CDR3 is built from 15 residues. For the CDR3, the DNA is TGTGCCAGCAGTTTACTGGGACAAGACAACACTGAAGCTTTCTTT. It is translated as CASSLLGQDNTEAFF.

The chain joins TRBV5-1 to TRBJ2-1; 7 nucleotides agree with TRBD1. V gave up 2 bases and J gave up 3 bases; unmatched junction bases: 2. The germline V gene has CDR1 SGHRS and CDR2 YFSETQ. CDR3 size: 14 residues. The CDR3 DNA reads TGCGCCAGCAGCTTAAGACAGGGCTACAATGAGCAGTTCTTC. Residues: CASSLRQGYNEQFF. The full variable domain, its missing parts supplied by reference TRBV5-1 and TRBJ2-1, is KAGVTQTPRYLIKTRGQQVTLSCSPISGHRSVSWYQQTPGQGLQFLFEYFSETQRNKGNFPGRFSGRQFSNSRSEMNVSTLELGDSALYLCASSLRQGYNEQFFGPGTRLTVL.

This clone occurred once. The chain links TRBV4-1 to TRBJ1-1; D not certain. Germline V CDR1 and CDR2: MGHRA, YSYEKL. The V end was cut by 1 base, the J end by 1 base, with 7 bases between. The CDR3 covers 14 residues. Here the CDR3 reads CASSQVTGNTEAFF. CDR3 sequence (DNA): TGCGCCAGCAGCCAAGTAACGGGGAACACTGAAGCTTTCTTT.

The chain couples TRBV4-1 to TRBJ1-1; no reliable D call. CDR1 is MGHRA, CDR2 YSYEKL, per germline. The CDR3 is 15 residues long. V was trimmed by 2 bases and J by 1 base, leaving 11 bases between them. The DNA of the CDR3 is TGCGCCAGCAGCCAAATCGGTCGGGGGAACACTGAAGCTTTCTTT. Translation gives CASSQIGRGNTEAFF.

The rearrangement joins TRBV2 to TRBJ1-5, with D perhaps TRBD1 (6 bases). CDR3 length: 16 residues. From germline, CDR1 is SNHLY and CDR2 FYNNEI. The V and J ends lost 8 bases and 6 bases respectively, with 23 bases between them. The CDR3 spells CASGLSRAGAGQPQHF. CDR3 DNA sequence: TGTGCCAGCGGTCTCTCGAGGGCGGGGGCGGGTCAGCCCCAGCATTTT.

This clone was seen just once. The genes are TRBV28 and TRBJ2-1; tentatively, D is TRBD2 (5 bases). Trimming left V 7 bases short and J 2 bases short, with 9 bases between. This CDR3 is 13 amino acids long. Germline V gene lookup returns CDR1 MDHEN and CDR2 SYDVKM. CDR3 region: CASTSGTYNEQFF. CDR3 bases: TGTGCCAGCACTTCCGGGACCTACAATGAGCAGTTCTTC.

CDR3 DNA: TGTGCCAGCAGTTCCACAGGAGATGGAAACACCATATATTTT. Translating it yields CASSSTGDGNTIYF. The J gene is TRBJ1-3, the V gene TRBV27; a weak D match, TRBD1 (5 bases). This CDR3 region has 14 residues. From germline, CDR1 is MNHEY and CDR2 SMNVEV (reference sequence). V was shortened by 4 bases and J by 3 bases, with 10 bases between the two germline ends.

This chain uses TRBV28 with TRBJ2-2, with TRBD2 identical over 8 bases. V lost 10 bases to trimming and J lost 1 base; unmatched junction nucleotides: 14. The CDR3 contains 17 residues. Germline V gene data show CDR1 as MDHEN and CDR2 as SYDVKM. The CDR3 reads CAILDLGGGRNTGELFF. CDR3 in DNA: TGTGCCATCCTGGACCTTGGCGGGGGGCGGAACACCGGGGAGCTGTTTTTT.

The chain has TRBV2 and TRBJ1-1; D gene ambiguous. Germline V gene data show CDR1 as SNHLY and CDR2 as FYNNEI. CDR3 length equals 15 residues. V dropped 1 base and J dropped 4 bases, with 13 bases sitting between them. The DNA for the CDR3 is TGTGCCAGCAGTGAAGAGCTCCCCGACACCACTGAAGCTTTCTTT. It translates to CASSEELPDTTEAFF.

The chain links TRBV7-6 to TRBJ2-3; 7 bases are shared with TRBD1. Germline V gene lookup returns CDR1 SGHVS and CDR2 FNYEAQ. V shed 2 bases and J 3 bases; nucleotides not matched to a gene: 5. The CDR3 consists of 15 residues. The CDR3 coding sequence is TGTGCCAGCAGCTTAACGGGACAGAGTACAGATACGCAGTATTTT. Protein product: CASSLTGQSTDTQYF.

The rearrangement links TRBV6-1 to TRBJ2-3; D might be TRBD2 (5 bases). Germline V gene data show CDR1 as MNHNS and CDR2 as SASEGT. V lost 6 bases, J lost 1 base, and 14 bases lay in between. There are 15 residues in the CDR3. The CDR3 reads CASSSEDGGTDTQYF. In DNA, the CDR3 is TGTGCCAGCAGCTCCGAGGACGGGGGCACAGATACGCAGTATTTT.

This clone was found once. The rearrangement uses TRBV7-3 and TRBJ2-1; no definite D call. Germline V gives CDR1 SGHTA, CDR2 FQGTGA. The CDR3 consists of 13 residues. Trimming left V 4 bases short and J 7 bases short, with 11 bases between. Written as DNA, the CDR3 is TGTGCCAGCAGCTCAACCATAGTTAATGAGCAGTTCTTC. Translation gives CASSSTIVNEQFF.

V and J are TRBV30 and TRBJ1-3; D gene unclear. The CDR3 has 14 amino acids. Germline loops: CDR1 GTSNPN, CDR2 SVGIG (reference sequence). Trimming removed 2 bases from V and 1 base from J, with 9 bases in between. The CDR3 here is CAWSPATSGNTIYF. CDR3 coding DNA: TGTGCCTGGAGTCCCGCAACTTCTGGAAACACCATATATTTT.

The CDR3 DNA is TGCGCCAGCAGCCAAGACCCGGGGGGTGAAAAACTGTTTTTT. Its protein product is CASSQDPGGEKLFF. This rearrangement joins TRBV4-1 to TRBJ1-4; the D gene is possibly TRBD1 (5 bases). This CDR3 spans 14 amino acids. Germline loops: CDR1 MGHRA, CDR2 YSYEKL. Trimming took 0 bases from V and 7 from J, leaving 9 bases between them.

This rearrangement joins TRBV7-9 to TRBJ1-5; D is unresolved. The ends were cut back, 0 bases at V and 11 bases at J, with 11 bases in the middle. Germline V gene data show CDR1 as SEHNR and CDR2 as FQNEAQ (reference sequence). The length of the CDR3 is 13 residues. CDR3 in amino acids: CASSLALDRAQHF. In nucleotides, the CDR3 is TGTGCCAGCAGCTTAGCCCTTGATCGGGCCCAGCATTTT.

The V call is TRBV5-4, the J call TRBJ1-6; 8 bases match TRBD1. Germline V gene sequence: CDR1 SGHNT, CDR2 YYREEE (reference sequence). This CDR3 comprises 14 residues. With V trimmed by 4 bases and J by 6 bases, 3 bases remained unmatched. CDR3 bases: TGTGCCAGCAGCCTAGACAGGGGTAATTCACCCCTCCACTTT. Protein: CASSLDRGNSPLHF. Variable domain in full (rest from reference TRBV5-4 and TRBJ1-6): ETGVTQSPTHLIKTRGQQVTLRCSSQSGHNTVSWYQQALGQGPQFIFQYYREEENGRGNFPPRFSGLQFPNYSSELNVNALELDDSALYLCASSLDRGNSPLHFGNGTRLTVT.

The chain uses TRBV11-2 and TRBJ1-2; 7 bases are shared with TRBD1. The CDR3 loop spans 13 amino acids. Germline V gene sequence: CDR1 SGHAT, CDR2 FQNNGV. Trimming at V came to 5 bases and at J to 7 bases, leaving 7 bases not matched to a gene. The CDR3 sequence is CASSIGTASGYTF. The CDR3 DNA reads as TGTGCCAGCAGCATCGGGACAGCGTCTGGCTACACCTTC.

This chain links TRBV6-1 with TRBJ1-1; D call uncertain. The CDR3 runs to 13 residues. CDR1 and CDR2 (germline): MNHNS, SASEGT. Trimming cost V 5 bases and J 1 base, with 8 bases left between them. The DNA for the CDR3 is TGTGCCAGCAGTCGTGCGGCGAACACTGAAGCTTTCTTT. Amino acids: CASSRAANTEAFF.

The chain recombines TRBV7-9 with TRBJ1-1, with D uncertain. The CDR3 consists of 13 residues. Germline V gives CDR1 SEHNR, CDR2 FQNEAQ (reference sequence). V dropped 8 bases and J dropped 7 bases, with 17 bases sitting between them. The DNA of the CDR3 is TGTGCCAGCCAACCGAGAGACGGGTTTGAAGCTTTCTTT. This encodes CASQPRDGFEAFF.

The rearrangement uses TRBV13 and TRBJ2-1; 8 positions agree with TRBD2. With V trimmed by 1 base and J by 5 bases, 7 bases remained unmatched. Germline loops: CDR1 PRHDT, CDR2 FYEKMQ (reference sequence). This CDR3 region has 16 residues. DNA of the CDR3: TGTGCCAGCAGCTTAGTTTCCAGCGGGGGACACAATGAGCAGTTCTTC. This translates into CASSLVSSGGHNEQFF. The full variable domain, in which reference TRBV13 and TRBJ2-1 provide the parts outside the CDR3, is AAGVIQSPRHLIKEKRETATLKCYPIPRHDTVYWYQQGPGQDPQFLISFYEKMQSDKGSIPDRFSAQQFSDYHSELNMSSLELGDSALYFCASSLVSSGGHNEQFFGPGTRLTVL.

V gene TRBV5-6 combines with J gene TRBJ2-2; perhaps TRBD2 as D (6 bases). Germline V gene lookup returns CDR1 SGHDT and CDR2 YYEEEE. CDR3 length equals 16 residues. V was cut by 0 bases and J by 0 bases, with 9 bases left in between. CDR3 DNA sequence: TGTGCCAGCAGCTTGGTTGGAGGGCCGAACACCGGGGAGCTGTTTTTT. It specifies CASSLVGGPNTGELFF.

The chain is built from TRBV10-3 and TRBJ1-6; no reliable D call. The CDR3 is 14 residues long. Germline V gives CDR1 ENHRY, CDR2 SYGVKD. V gave up 0 bases and J gave up 7 bases, with 7 bases separating them. The CDR3 coding sequence is TGTGCCATCAGTGAGTCGGAGAACAATTCACCCCTCCACTTT. It is translated as CAISESENNSPLHF.

This clone was recorded once. The chain carries TRBV7-8 and TRBJ2-7, with 8 positions matching TRBD2. Germline V gene data show CDR1 as SGHVS and CDR2 as FQNEAQ. V was clipped by 2 bases and J by 1 base; unmatched bases: 4. This CDR3 contains 15 residues. DNA for the CDR3: TGTGCCAGCAGCTTACACGGGGGGGTGTCCTACGAGCAGTACTTC. Translating gives CASSLHGGVSYEQYF.